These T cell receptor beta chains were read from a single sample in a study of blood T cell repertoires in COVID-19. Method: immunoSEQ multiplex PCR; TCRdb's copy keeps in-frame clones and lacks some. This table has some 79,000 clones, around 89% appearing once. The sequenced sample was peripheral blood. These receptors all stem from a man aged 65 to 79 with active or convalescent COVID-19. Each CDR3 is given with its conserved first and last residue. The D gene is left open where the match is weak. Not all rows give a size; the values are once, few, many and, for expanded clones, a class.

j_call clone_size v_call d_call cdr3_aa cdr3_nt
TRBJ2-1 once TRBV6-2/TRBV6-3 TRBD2 CASSYGGTSGRGEQFF TGTGCCAGCAGTTATGGCGGGACTAGCGGGAGAGGTGAGCAGTTCTTC
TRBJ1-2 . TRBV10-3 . CAISESQNYYGYTF TGTGCCATCAGTGAGTCACAGAACTACTATGGCTACACCTTC
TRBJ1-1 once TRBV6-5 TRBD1 CASRDRANSYTEAFF TGTGCCAGCAGGGACAGGGCCAACAGCTACACTGAAGCTTTCTTT
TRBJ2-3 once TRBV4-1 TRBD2 CASSLIAGSSTDTQYF TGCGCCAGCAGCCTGATAGCGGGGTCTAGCACAGATACGCAGTATTTT
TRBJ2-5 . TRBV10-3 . CAISEFRGSQETQYF TGTGCCATCAGTGAGTTCAGGGGATCCCAAGAGACCCAGTACTTC
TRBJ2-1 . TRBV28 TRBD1 CASRPPKGAGWRDEQFF TGTGCCAGCAGACCACCCAAGGGGGCCGGATGGCGGGATGAGCAGTTCTTC
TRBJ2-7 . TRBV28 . CASSLFSPYEQYF TGTGCCAGCAGTTTATTCTCCCCCTACGAGCAGTACTTC
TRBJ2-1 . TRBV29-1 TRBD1 CSVAHTGTGGRANEQFF TGCAGCGTGGCACACACCGGGACAGGGGGCCGGGCGAATGAGCAGTTCTTC
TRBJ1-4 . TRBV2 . CASMVLESEKLFF TGTGCCAGCATGGTGTTAGAATCGGAAAAACTGTTTTTT
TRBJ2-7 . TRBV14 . CASSQQGSYEQYF TGTGCCAGCAGCCAACAGGGGTCCTACGAGCAGTACTTC
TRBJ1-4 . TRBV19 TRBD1 CASSVDRGKEKLFF TGTGCCAGTAGTGTGGACAGGGGAAAAGAAAAACTGTTTTTT
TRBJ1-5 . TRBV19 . CASSGAAYYNQPQHF TGTGCCAGTAGTGGCGCAGCGTACTACAATCAGCCCCAGCATTTT
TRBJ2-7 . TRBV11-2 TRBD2 CASSPRDRTSGAYEQYF TGTGCCAGCAGCCCCCGAGATAGGACTAGCGGAGCCTACGAGCAGTACTTC
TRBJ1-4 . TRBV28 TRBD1 CASSSQGQGRTEKLFF TGTGCCAGCAGCTCTCAAGGACAGGGAAGGACTGAAAAACTGTTTTTT
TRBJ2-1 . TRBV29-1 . CSVESGRDISYNEQFF TGCAGCGTTGAGTCTGGCAGGGACATCTCCTACAATGAGCAGTTCTTC
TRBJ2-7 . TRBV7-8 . CASSLTAVAEQYF TGTGCCAGCAGCTTGACAGCTGTAGCCGAGCAGTACTTC
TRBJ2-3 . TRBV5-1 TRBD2 CASREASGGSTDTQYF TGCGCCAGCAGAGAGGCTAGCGGGGGTAGCACAGATACGCAGTATTTT
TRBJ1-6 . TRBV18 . CASSLQTGIDNSPLHF TGTGCCAGCTCACTACAGACAGGCATCGATAATTCACCCCTCCACTTT
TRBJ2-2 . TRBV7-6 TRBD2 CASSSIPSGANTGELFF TGTGCCAGCAGCTCAATCCCTAGCGGGGCGAACACCGGGGAGCTGTTTTTT
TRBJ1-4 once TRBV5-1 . CASSRSLNEKLFF TGCGCCAGCAGCCGGTCCCTTAATGAAAAACTGTTTTTT
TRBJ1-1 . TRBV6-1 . CASSEGNRAGTEAFF TGTGCCAGCAGTGAGGGCAACCGAGCGGGCACTGAAGCTTTCTTT
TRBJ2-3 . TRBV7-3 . CASSLTGRAYSTDTQYF TGTGCCAGCAGCTTAACAGGCAGGGCTTATAGCACAGATACGCAGTATTTT
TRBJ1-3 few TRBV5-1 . CASSLDWTAPSWRQLRPGNTIYF TGCGCCAGCAGCTTGGACTGGACAGCTCCGTCCTGGAGGCAGCTCCGTCCTGGAAACACCATATATTTT
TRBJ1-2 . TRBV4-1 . CASSQAPTTDYGYTF TGCGCCAGCAGCCAAGCCCCGACAACTGACTATGGCTACACCTTC
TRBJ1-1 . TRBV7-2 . CASSLKNGKGLGGEAFF TGTGCCAGCAGCCTAAAAAATGGGAAGGGCCTCGGGGGGGAAGCTTTCTTT
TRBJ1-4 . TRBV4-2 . CASSQDVGRTNEKLFF TGTGCCAGCAGCCAAGACGTGGGGCGAACTAATGAAAAACTGTTTTTT
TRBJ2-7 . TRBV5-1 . CASSLTGTPLEQYF TGCGCCAGCAGCTTGACCGGGACTCCCCTCGAGCAGTACTTC
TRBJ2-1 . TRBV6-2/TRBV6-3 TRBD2 CASRPRTSGRSSYNEQFF TGTGCCAGCAGACCTCGGACTAGCGGGAGGAGCTCCTACAATGAGCAGTTCTTC
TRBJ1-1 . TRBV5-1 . CASGGTQGLGNTEAFF TGCGCCAGCGGGGGAACCCAGGGGTTGGGGAACACTGAAGCTTTCTTT
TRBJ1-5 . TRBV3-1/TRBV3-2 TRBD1 CASSQGTASNQPQHF TGTGCCAGCAGCCAGGGGACAGCCAGCAATCAGCCCCAGCATTTT
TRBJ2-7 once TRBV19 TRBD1 CASSIGKGQTYEQYF TGTGCCAGTAGTATAGGGAAGGGACAGACCTACGAGCAGTACTTC
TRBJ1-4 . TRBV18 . CASSPMTVPDVKLFF TGTGCCAGCTCACCGATGACAGTACCTGATGTAAAACTGTTTTTT
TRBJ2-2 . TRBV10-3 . CAISEVQPNTGELFF TGTGCCATCAGTGAGGTACAGCCTAACACCGGGGAGCTGTTTTTT
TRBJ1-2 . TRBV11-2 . CASSLGSGGDGYTF TGTGCCAGCAGCTTAGGGTCGGGGGGCGATGGCTACACCTTC
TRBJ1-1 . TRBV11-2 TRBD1 CASSPTGSTEAFF TGTGCCAGCAGCCCGACAGGGTCGACTGAAGCTTTCTTT
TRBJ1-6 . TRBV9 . CASSPEGEPLHF TGTGCCAGCAGCCCGGAGGGAGAGCCCCTCCACTTT
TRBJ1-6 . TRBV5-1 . CASSLDPGVGNSPLHF TGCGCCAGCAGCTTGGACCCAGGGGTTGGGAATTCACCCCTCCACTTT
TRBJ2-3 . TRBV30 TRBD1 CAWSGDRGTDTQYF TGTGCCTGGAGTGGAGACAGGGGCACAGATACGCAGTATTTT
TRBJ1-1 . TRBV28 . CASSTWGGYTEAFF TGTGCCAGCAGTACTTGGGGGGGGTACACTGAAGCTTTCTTT
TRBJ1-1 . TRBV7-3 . CASGPGRGVEAFF TGTGCCAGCGGCCCCGGACGGGGGGTCGAAGCTTTCTTT